Listed below are T cell receptor beta chains from one sample, sequenced in a study of cytomegalovirus exposure and HLA in healthy donors. Only in-frame clones appear in the TCRdb table, and some are missing; sequencing was by immunoSEQ multiplex PCR. The sample comprises 45,000 to 75,000 clones, about 73% of which are singletons, and just under 20% rests with the top ten. Material: PBMCs. The origin of the receptors is a woman aged 60 to 75 in good health and CMV-seropositive. CDR3s include the opening cysteine and the closing phenylalanine or tryptophan. A D gene is named only where the DNA matches it firmly. Size is stated for part of the rows, as once, few or many counts, or as a class when the clone is expanded.

j_call v_call clone_size d_call cdr3_nt cdr3_aa
TRBJ2-5 TRBV27 . TRBD1 TGTGCCAGCAGTATTGACAGGGGGCAAGAGACCCAGTACTTC CASSIDRGQETQYF
TRBJ2-3 TRBV5-6 . . TGTGCCAGCAGCCGCAGGGTAGTCGGAACAGATACGCAGTATTTT CASSRRVVGTDTQYF
TRBJ1-6 TRBV19 . TRBD1 TGTGCCACCAGTAGTAGAGCGGGGACAGGGAATTCACCCCTCCACTTT CATSSRAGTGNSPLHF
TRBJ2-1 TRBV5-1 . TRBD2 TGCGCCAGTACTAGCGGGGGCTCTTACTACAATGAGCAGTTCTTC CASTSGGSYYNEQFF
TRBJ1-1 TRBV6-5 . . TGTGCCAGCAGTTACTCGATTGACAGGTTGAACACTGAAGCTTTCTTT CASSYSIDRLNTEAFF
TRBJ1-5 TRBV19 . . TGTGCCAGTAGTATCAGGGGCGAAAACAATCAGCCCCAGCATTTT CASSIRGENNQPQHF
TRBJ1-5 TRBV7-9 . . TGTGCCAGCAGCCCCTTAAGCTTTGATCAGCCCCAGCATTTT CASSPLSFDQPQHF
TRBJ1-1 TRBV9 . . TGTGCCAGCAGCGCGGGACTGGAGAACACTGAAGCTTTCTTT CASSAGLENTEAFF
TRBJ1-1 TRBV10-3 . TRBD1 TGTGCCATCTGGGGACAGGGGAAGACTGAAGCTTTCTTT CAIWGQGKTEAFF
TRBJ1-1 TRBV6-6 . TRBD1 TGTGCCAGCACCGTTGACAGGGCCTCTGAAGCTTTCTTT CASTVDRASEAFF
TRBJ2-6 TRBV19 . . TGTGCCAGTAGTATCCCCCGCTCTGGGGCCAACGTCCTGACTTTC CASSIPRSGANVLTF
TRBJ1-3 TRBV18 few TRBD1 TGTGCCAGCTCACCACAAGGTCTTGGACAGGGGGCCCACACCATATATTTT CASSPQGLGQGAHTIYF
TRBJ1-2 TRBV7-2 . TRBD1 TGTGCCAGCAGCGAAGGACAGGGCTTGGGAGGCTACACCTTC CASSEGQGLGGYTF
TRBJ2-1 TRBV7-9 . TRBD1 TGTTCCAGCAGCCCCAGGGGACAGGGGGCCGCGCGCTCCTACAATGAGCAGTTCTTC CSSSPRGQGAARSYNEQFF
TRBJ1-2 TRBV6-6 . . TGTGCCAGCAGTTACTCGCAACAGATTTATGGCTACACCTTC CASSYSQQIYGYTF
TRBJ1-2 TRBV10-2 . TRBD1 TGCGCCAGCAGTGGACAGGGGGACTATGGCTACACCTTC CASSGQGDYGYTF
TRBJ2-3 TRBV10-3 once . TGTGCCATCAGAGTGGGGGGTATGGGCACAGATACGCAGTATTTT CAIRVGGMGTDTQYF
TRBJ2-6 TRBV14 . TRBD1 TGTGCCAGCAGCCAAGACTTGGTCCGGGGGACAGGGTCTTCCACTGGGGCCAACGTCCTGACTTTC CASSQDLVRGTGSSTGANVLTF
TRBJ2-1 TRBV5-6 . . TGTGCCAGCAGCCGGGGGGCCAATGCCTACAATGAGCAGTTCTTC CASSRGANAYNEQFF
TRBJ2-1 TRBV5-1 . TRBD2 TGCGCCACCTCCCCCATCGGGGGGTTCTACTACAATGAGCAGTTCTTC CATSPIGGFYYNEQFF
TRBJ2-6 TRBV15 . TRBD2 TGTGCCACCAGCAGACCGCTAGCGGGTGCCACTGGGGCCAACGTCCTGACTTTC CATSRPLAGATGANVLTF